Presented here are 16 T cell receptor beta chains from one specimen sequenced in a study of blood T cell repertoires in COVID-19. The data were produced by immunoSEQ multiplex PCR, yet TCRdb's version contains in-frame clones alone and is incomplete. The sample consists of more than 40,000 clones, 70% to 90% of them appearing once. The sequencing input was peripheral blood. These receptors originate from an elderly man with acute or convalescent COVID-19.

The chain combines TRBV7-2 with TRBJ1-5, with D possibly TRBD1 on 5 matching bases. Trimming cost V 4 bases and J 4 bases, with 17 bases left between them. This CDR3 contains 16 residues. Germline CDR1 and CDR2: SGHTA and FQGNSA. The DNA of the CDR3 is TGTGCCAGCAGCTCAACGCCAGGACAAATTAATCAGCCCCAGCATTTT. Protein: CASSSTPGQINQPQHF.

The chain uses TRBV5-4 and TRBJ2-5, with D possibly matching TRBD1 (5 bases). The CDR3 consists of 15 residues. Per germline, CDR1 SGHNT and CDR2 YYREEE (reference sequence). With 4 bases removed from V and 2 bases from J, the gap between germline ends came to 15 bases. CDR3 sequence: CASSRDPDSQETQYF. The CDR3 nucleotides read TGTGCCAGCAGCCGCGACCCCGACAGTCAAGAGACCCAGTACTTC.

The chain recombines TRBV30 with TRBJ1-1, with D possibly matching TRBD1 (6 bases). Per the germline V gene, CDR1 is GTSNPN and CDR2 is SVGIG (reference sequence). CDR3 size: 14 residues. The V and J ends lost 8 bases and 6 bases respectively, with 22 bases between them. This CDR3 reads CAGGSGAGYAEAFF. As DNA, the CDR3 is TGTGCCGGGGGCTCTGGAGCTGGGTACGCTGAAGCTTTCTTT.

This chain links TRBV5-1 with TRBJ2-7; D not resolved. Trimming cost V 0 bases and J 3 bases, with 7 bases left between them. CDR1 and CDR2 (germline): SGHRS, YFSETQ. This CDR3 is 13 amino acids long. For the CDR3, the DNA is TGCGCCAGCAGCTTGGACGGTGACTACGAGCAGTACTTC. It yields the protein CASSLDGDYEQYF.

The chain has TRBV18 and TRBJ1-1; D is undetermined. This CDR3 spans 11 amino acids. Germline CDR1 and CDR2: KGHSH and LQKENI. Trimming stripped 2 bases from V and 9 bases from J, with 7 bases between. CDR3 in amino acids: CASSPGEKAFF. CDR3 nucleotides: TGTGCCAGCTCACCAGGGGAGAAAGCTTTCTTT. Full variable domain (rest looked up from reference TRBV18 and TRBJ1-1): NAGVMQNPRHLVRRRGQEARLRCSPMKGHSHVYWYRQLPEEGLKFMVYLQKENIIDESGMPKERFSAEFPKEGPSILRIQQVVRGDSAAYFCASSPGEKAFFGQGTRLTVV.

CDR3 bases: TGTGCCAGTAGTGTACTAGCGGGGGGCCCCTACAATGAGCAGTTCTTC. Translation gives CASSVLAGGPYNEQFF. V is TRBV19 and J is TRBJ2-1; 12 nucleotides agree with TRBD2. The CDR3 consists of 16 residues. Germline CDR1 LNHDA, CDR2 SQIVND (reference sequence). The V segment lost 5 bases and the J segment 2 bases; nucleotides outside the gene matches: 4.

The chain combines TRBV6-4 with TRBJ2-3; D is ambiguous. The CDR3 has 15 residues. Germline V lookup: CDR1 MRHNA, CDR2 SNTAGT. The V and J ends lost 3 bases and 5 bases respectively, with 15 bases between them. This CDR3 reads CASSDRGSSGDTQYF. The CDR3 nucleotides are TGTGCCAGCAGTGATCGTGGCTCCTCTGGAGATACGCAGTATTTT.

The rearrangement uses TRBV6-5 and TRBJ1-5, with 7 bases lining up with TRBD1. Trimming took 5 bases from V and 11 from J; bases not matched to a gene: 3. The CDR3 consists of 11 residues. The germline V gene has CDR1 MNHEY and CDR2 SVGAGI. The CDR3 reads CASSRDRAQHF. The CDR3 bases are TGTGCCAGCAGTAGAGACAGGGCCCAGCATTTT.

The V and J genes are TRBV19 and TRBJ1-5, with D possibly TRBD1 on 5 matching bases. Germline V lookup: CDR1 LNHDA, CDR2 SQIVND (reference sequence). Trimming shortened V by 6 bases and J by 3 bases, and 12 bases separated the two germline ends. This CDR3 comprises 14 residues. DNA of the CDR3: TGTGCCAGTAGGCGGCAGGGTGACAATCAGCCCCAGCATTTT. As protein: CASRRQGDNQPQHF.

This clone was seen once. The chain couples TRBV6-5 to TRBJ1-1; TRBD1 agrees at 7 bases. This CDR3 has 14 residues. Germline assignment: CDR1 MNHEY and CDR2 SVGAGI. The ends lost 5 bases at V and 5 bases at J; junction bases unmatched: 8. The CDR3 DNA sequence: TGTGCCAGCAGTCCCCTGACAGGGAGAACTGAAGCTTTCTTT. This translates into CASSPLTGRTEAFF.

The chain couples TRBV7-8 to TRBJ1-2; D unclear. The germline V gene has CDR1 SGHVS and CDR2 FQNEAQ. V dropped 2 bases and J dropped 4 bases, with 11 bases sitting between them. The CDR3 loop spans 14 amino acids. The CDR3, as DNA: TGTGCCAGCAGCTTAAACCCACTGCCCTATGGCTACACCTTC. It yields the protein CASSLNPLPYGYTF.

This chain joins TRBV20-1 and TRBJ1-5; D is undetermined. CDR3 length: 12 residues. Trimming took off 3 bases at V and 4 bases at J, with 7 bases between the two ends. Germline loops: CDR1 DFQATT, CDR2 SNEGSKA (reference sequence). In DNA form, the CDR3 reads TGCAGTGCTAGTACCGGGAATCAGCCCCAGCATTTT. Protein: CSASTGNQPQHF.

This chain links TRBV6-5 with TRBJ1-4; the D gene is possibly TRBD1 (6 bases). The CDR3 is 15 amino acids. CDR1 MNHEY and CDR2 SVGAGI come from the germline V gene. Between the trimmed V and J ends, which lost 6 bases and 7 bases, there was a span of 18 bases. The DNA of the CDR3 is TGTGCCAGCAGCCCAAGGGGGGGGACAAGTGAAAAACTGTTTTTT. This codes for CASSPRGGTSEKLFF.

This clone occurred once. The rearrangement links TRBV30 to TRBJ2-6, with TRBD1 matching over 7 bases. Germline CDR1 reads GTSNPN; CDR2 reads SVGIG (reference sequence). Trimming cost V 1 base and J 3 bases; bases outside gene matches: 6. This CDR3 has 16 amino acids. The CDR3 here is CAWSATRGYGANVLTF. CDR3 nucleotides: TGTGCCTGGAGTGCAACCAGGGGGTATGGGGCCAACGTCCTGACTTTC.

The chain recombines TRBV10-2 with TRBJ1-1, with 8 bases aligning to TRBD1. V dropped 3 bases and J dropped 6; count of bases not matched to a gene: 3. Germline loops: CDR1 WSHSY, CDR2 SAAADI. The CDR3 consists of 13 residues. CDR3 protein: CASSDMTGAEAFF. DNA for the CDR3: TGCGCCAGCAGTGATATGACAGGGGCTGAAGCTTTCTTT.

This sequence joins TRBV7-9 and TRBJ1-5; TRBD1 aligns across 8 bases. J was trimmed by 6 bases and V by 4 bases; bases with no gene match: 5. There are 14 residues in the CDR3. Germline V gene lookup returns CDR1 SEHNR and CDR2 FQNEAQ (reference sequence). This chain's CDR3 is CASSSGQVPQPQHF. DNA of the CDR3: TGTGCCAGCAGCTCGGGACAGGTGCCTCAGCCCCAGCATTTT.